This section outlines one T cell receptor beta chain sequence together with its context. Antigen specificity is unknown. The entry originates in a study of OX40 agonist ivuxolimab in advanced cancers. Study-level points and caveats: Compared with CD4+, CD8+ T cells on average had more expanded clones.

Assay used: immunoSEQ multiplex PCR; TCRdb lists only in-frame clones, some missing. The data hold roughly 77,000 clones, with over 80% observed a single time. Germline V gene sequence: CDR1 SQVTM, CDR2 ANQGSEA. The CDR3 is 11 amino acids. Between the trimmed V and J ends, which lost 5 bases and 10 bases, there was a span of 12 bases. This specimen consisted of CD4+ or CD8+ T cells sorted from blood, obtained in a trial of the OX40 agonist ivuxolimab. The chain couples TRBV29-1 to TRBJ2-4, with TRBD1 as a possible D gene (6 bases). This clonotype was obtained from an adult with an advanced solid tumor such as melanoma, head and neck, liver or kidney cancer. The CDR3 spells CSVRAGQIQYF. CDR3 coding DNA: TGCAGCGTTCGGGCAGGACAGATTCAGTACTTC. The whole variable domain, remainder taken from reference TRBV29-1 and TRBJ2-4, is SAVISQKPSRDICQRGTSLTIQCQVDSQVTMMFWYRQQPGQSLTLIATANQGSEATYESGFVIDKFPISRPNLTFSTLTVSNMSPEDSSIYLCSVRAGQIQYFGAGTRLSVL.